These 29 T cell receptor beta chains share one sample of origin, sequenced in a study of T-cell reconstitution after alpha-beta-depleted transplantation in children. Library preparation (for TCRbeta) was performed with unique molecular identifiers. TCRdb itself ran the PCR reads through MiXCR, one entry per CDR3 protein. This sample carries about 610,000 distinct CDR3 sequences, 25% to 30% of them seen once, and the ten largest clones take 30% to 45%. This sample comprised PBMCs, obtained before TCRalphabeta/CD19-depleted stem cell transplant. The receptors derive from a boy less than two years old with Wiskott-Aldrich syndrome, due to receive a stem cell transplant.

This clonotype was seen more than once but under ten times. The chain couples TRBV5-1 to TRBJ2-5; possibly TRBD1 for D (6 bases). V lost 2 bases and J lost 3, with 14 bases in between. The CDR3 has 15 residues. Per the germline V gene, CDR1 is SGHRS and CDR2 is YFSETQ. CDR3 sequence reads: CASSFQGIIEETQYF. CDR3 in DNA: TGCGCCAGCAGCTTCCAGGGGATCATAGAAGAGACCCAGTACTTC.

The chain combines TRBV5-1 with TRBJ2-5; D possibly matches TRBD1 or TRBD2 (5 bases each). The CDR3 consists of 13 residues. V was shortened by 8 bases and J by 5 bases, with 16 bases between the two germline ends. Germline V lookup: CDR1 SGHRS, CDR2 YFSETQ. In DNA, the CDR3 is TGCGCCAGTGCCGGGTCCTGGGGGGAGACCCAGTACTTC. Translating it yields CASAGSWGETQYF.

A single count supports this clonotype. This rearrangement joins TRBV5-1 to TRBJ2-7, with 8 bases matching TRBD1. The CDR3 has 13 amino acids. J gave up 6 bases and V 4 bases, and 6 bases lay outside the gene matches. The germline V gene has CDR1 SGHRS and CDR2 YFSETQ. CDR3 nucleotides: TGCGCCAGCAGCCTCGGGACAGGCCTCGAGCAGTACTTC. Translation: CASSLGTGLEQYF. The whole variable domain, filled in from reference TRBV5-1 and TRBJ2-7, reads KAGVTQTPRYLIKTRGQQVTLSCSPISGHRSVSWYQQTPGQGLQFLFEYFSETQRNKGNFPGRFSGRQFSNSRSEMNVSTLELGDSALYLCASSLGTGLEQYFGPGTRLTVT.

A few counts support this clonotype. CDR3 in amino acids: CASSLSRGAYQETQYF. DNA for the CDR3: TGCGCCAGCAGCTTGAGTCGGGGCGCGTACCAAGAGACCCAGTACTTC. The chain links TRBV5-1 to TRBJ2-5; D tentatively reads TRBD1 or TRBD2 (5 bases each). CDR1 and CDR2 (germline): SGHRS, YFSETQ. The germline V and J ends were trimmed by 1 base and 0 bases, with 13 bases remaining between them. The CDR3 sequence is 16 residues long.

This clonotype has just a few counts. The chain uses TRBV7-9 and TRBJ2-1; 13 nucleotides line up with TRBD2. The germline CDR1 and CDR2 sequences are SEHNR and FQNEAQ (reference sequence). The CDR3 loop spans 16 amino acids. V gave up 2 bases and J gave up 8 bases; unmatched junction bases: 6. The CDR3 nucleotides read TGTGCCAGCAGCTTAATAGGGGGACTAGCGGGACATGAGCAGTTCTTC. This codes for CASSLIGGLAGHEQFF.

This clonotype has more than one count but fewer than ten. This sequence joins TRBV10-3 and TRBJ2-7; no reliable D call. The germline CDR1 and CDR2 sequences are ENHRY and SYGVKD. Trimming removed 3 bases at V and 4 bases at J, with 7 bases between. This CDR3 contains 12 residues. In DNA, the CDR3 is TGTGCCATCAGTGACAGAGATTACGAGCAGTACTTC. Protein product: CAISDRDYEQYF.

In its sample, this clonotype was seen a few times. The chain combines TRBV28 with TRBJ2-1, with TRBD2 matching 9 bases. CDR3 length: 14 amino acids. CDR1 is MDHEN and CDR2 is SYDVKM in the germline V gene. V lost 3 bases to trimming and J lost 9 bases; unmatched junction nucleotides: 6. As DNA, the CDR3 is TGTGCCAGCAGTTTCCGCCTAGCGGGATCTGAGCAGTTCTTC. It codes for CASSFRLAGSEQFF.

The CDR3 nucleotides read TGTGCCAGCAGCTGGACAGGACGATACGAGCAGTACTTC. Translated: CASSWTGRYEQYF. The chain combines TRBV5-6 with TRBJ2-7; TRBD1 aligns across 7 bases. Germline CDR1 SGHDT, CDR2 YYEEEE. This CDR3 region has 13 residues. Trimming took 3 bases from V and 4 from J; bases not matched to a gene: 4.

The gene calls are TRBV12-3 or TRBV12-4 and TRBJ2-7; weak D call: TRBD2 (6 bases). The CDR3 sequence is 12 residues long. V was shortened by 6 bases and J by 3 bases, with 9 bases between the two germline ends. Here the CDR3 reads CASSIAVYEQYF. CDR3 sequence (DNA): TGTGCCAGCAGCATAGCGGTCTACGAGCAGTACTTC.

The sample holds a few counts of this clonotype. The CDR3 spells CASSVEPGAGYEQYF. Written as DNA, the CDR3 is TGTGCCAGCAGCGTAGAGCCAGGGGCCGGCTACGAGCAGTACTTC. The chain combines TRBV9 with TRBJ2-7, with D perhaps TRBD1 (6 bases). In germline, CDR1 is SGDLS, CDR2 YYNGEE. The V end lost 0 bases, the J end lost 3 bases, and 13 bases lay between the germline ends. The CDR3 runs to 15 residues. Full variable domain (outside the CDR3, taken from reference TRBV9 and TRBJ2-7): DSGVTQTPKHLITATGQRVTLRCSPRSGDLSVYWYQQSLDQGLQFLIQYYNGEERAKGNILERFSAQQFPDLHSELNLSSLELGDSALYFCASSVEPGAGYEQYFGPGTRLTVT.

This clonotype was seen a handful of times. This chain joins TRBV20-1 and TRBJ2-1, with D possibly being TRBD1 (5 bases). In germline, CDR1 is DFQATT, CDR2 SNEGSKA (reference sequence). The CDR3 loop spans 14 amino acids. Trimming took off 6 bases at V and 5 bases at J, with 17 bases between the two ends. This CDR3 is CSAPRGGAHNEQFF. DNA of the CDR3: TGCAGTGCCCCAAGGGGTGGAGCTCACAATGAGCAGTTCTTC.

In its sample, this clonotype was seen a few times. This chain joins TRBV20-1 and TRBJ2-3, with 10 nucleotides matching TRBD2. V lost 0 bases to trimming and J lost 2 bases; unmatched junction nucleotides: 2. Germline-derived CDR1 and CDR2 are DFQATT and SNEGSKA (reference sequence). The CDR3 runs to 15 residues. This CDR3 is CSAREAGGPTDTQYF. CDR3 DNA sequence: TGCAGTGCTAGAGAAGCGGGAGGGCCCACAGATACGCAGTATTTT.

There are a few counts of this clonotype. This chain connects TRBV5-1 to TRBJ1-1; 9 nucleotides line up with TRBD1. The CDR3 has 15 amino acids. J gave up 1 base and V 4 bases, and 5 bases lay outside the gene matches. In germline, CDR1 is SGHRS, CDR2 YFSETQ. CDR3 coding DNA: TGCGCCAGCAGCAGCTGGACAGGGGCGAACACTGAAGCTTTCTTT. Translating gives CASSSWTGANTEAFF. The variable domain in full, with the rest retrieved from reference TRBV5-1 and TRBJ1-1, is KAGVTQTPRYLIKTRGQQVTLSCSPISGHRSVSWYQQTPGQGLQFLFEYFSETQRNKGNFPGRFSGRQFSNSRSEMNVSTLELGDSALYLCASSSWTGANTEAFFGQGTRLTVV.

This clonotype was seen a few times. The rearrangement joins TRBV5-1 to TRBJ2-6; possibly TRBD1 for D (6 bases). CDR1 is SGHRS, CDR2 YFSETQ, per germline. CDR3 size: 16 residues. With 5 bases removed from V and 0 bases from J, the gap between germline ends came to 12 bases. CDR3 residues: CASSLQGFSGANVLTF. Here the CDR3 DNA reads TGCGCCAGCAGTTTACAGGGTTTCTCTGGGGCCAACGTCCTGACTTTC.

This chain connects TRBV12-3 or TRBV12-4 to TRBJ2-1, with 7 bases fitting TRBD2. The CDR3 runs to 17 residues. The V gene end was trimmed by 5 bases and the J gene end by 5 bases; junction bases not matched to a gene: 15. CDR3: CASSPLPELARNNEQFF. CDR3 DNA: TGTGCCAGCAGTCCCCTACCAGAACTAGCGCGGAACAATGAGCAGTTCTTC.

The CDR3 DNA reads as TGCGCCAGCAGCTTGGAGACTAGCGGGAGAGCATTAGATGAGCAGTTCTTC. This encodes CASSLETSGRALDEQFF. The J gene is TRBJ2-1, the V gene TRBV5-1, with 12 bases matching TRBD2. The CDR3 is 17 amino acids. Per the germline V gene, CDR1 is SGHRS and CDR2 is YFSETQ. V was pared by 0 bases and J by 8 bases, with 9 bases of the junction left unmatched.

The sample holds a few counts of this clonotype. The genes are TRBV5-1 and TRBJ2-7; D unclear. From germline, CDR1 is SGHRS and CDR2 YFSETQ. The V end was cut by 4 bases, the J end by 7 bases, with 12 bases between. This CDR3 is built from 12 residues. The CDR3 nucleotides read TGCGCCAGCAGCCCGGACGGTCCGGAGCAGTACTTC. Its translation: CASSPDGPEQYF.

The CDR3 sequence: CASSYTGVTGELFF. The DNA for the CDR3 is TGTGCCAGCAGCTACACAGGGGTCACCGGGGAGCTGTTTTTT. This rearrangement joins TRBV6-5 to TRBJ2-2, with 7 bases lining up with TRBD1. Unmatched junction bases numbered 5, after V lost 6 bases and J lost 4 bases. Looked up from germline, CDR1 is MNHEY and CDR2 is SVGAGI. This CDR3 region has 14 residues.

The genes are TRBV5-1 and TRBJ1-5; D is unclear. Germline V lookup: CDR1 SGHRS, CDR2 YFSETQ. The CDR3 runs 13 residues. V lost 4 bases and J lost 2, with 7 bases in between. The CDR3 protein is CASSALGNQPQHF. The CDR3, as DNA: TGCGCCAGCAGCGCCCTTGGCAATCAGCCCCAGCATTTT. Combining the CDR3 with reference TRBV5-1 and TRBJ1-5 gives the whole variable domain KAGVTQTPRYLIKTRGQQVTLSCSPISGHRSVSWYQQTPGQGLQFLFEYFSETQRNKGNFPGRFSGRQFSNSRSEMNVSTLELGDSALYLCASSALGNQPQHFGDGTRLSIL.

The chain is built from TRBV20-1 and TRBJ2-3, with D possibly TRBD2 on 5 matching bases. Per the germline V gene, CDR1 is DFQATT and CDR2 is SNEGSKA (reference sequence). V was pared by 5 bases and J by 5 bases, with 20 bases between. The CDR3 is 15 residues long. The CDR3 nucleotides are TGCAGTGCTCCTATACTAGTGGGAGTTGAAGATACGCAGTATTTT. Its translation: CSAPILVGVEDTQYF.

This clonotype was detected a few times. The gene calls are TRBV5-1 and TRBJ2-2; the match to TRBD2 covers 7 bases. Germline CDR1 SGHRS, CDR2 YFSETQ. Trimming cost V 3 bases and J 4 bases; bases outside gene matches: 12. The CDR3 is made up of 17 amino acids. In nucleotides, the CDR3 is TGCGCCAGCAGCTCTGCGTTCGCTGGGGAGGGCACCGGGGAGCTGTTTTTT. It codes for CASSSAFAGEGTGELFF.

In this sample, this clonotype turned up a few times. J is TRBJ2-3 and V is TRBV5-4, with 8 bases matching TRBD2. The V gene end was trimmed by 3 bases and the J gene end by 4 bases; junction bases not matched to a gene: 10. The CDR3 runs 16 residues. Germline-derived CDR1 and CDR2 are SGHNT and YYREEE (reference sequence). The CDR3 sequence is CASSWIAGLSPDTQYF. CDR3 nucleotide sequence: TGTGCCAGCAGCTGGATAGCGGGACTGTCACCAGATACGCAGTATTTT.

The chain combines TRBV19 with TRBJ2-1; no reliable D call. CDR3 length: 13 amino acids. The germline V gene encodes CDR1 LNHDA and CDR2 SQIVND (reference sequence). V dropped 5 bases and J dropped 12 bases, with 17 bases sitting between them. CDR3 nucleotide sequence: TGTGCCAGTAGTCCAACCGGGTCCCGGAGGCAGTTCTTC. This sequence encodes CASSPTGSRRQFF.

The chain employs TRBV20-1 and TRBJ2-3; 8 nucleotides align to TRBD2. The V gene end was trimmed by 4 bases and the J gene end by 3 bases; junction bases not matched to a gene: 3. The CDR3 extends over 13 amino acids. The V gene's germline CDR1 is DFQATT and CDR2 SNEGSKA (reference sequence). The CDR3 is CSANAGGTDTQYF. Here the CDR3 DNA reads TGCAGTGCTAACGCGGGAGGTACAGATACGCAGTATTTT.

This clonotype was counted a few times. V usage is TRBV27 and J usage is TRBJ1-1, with D possibly being TRBD1 (5 bases). The CDR3 spans 15 residues. The V and J ends lost 0 bases and 1 base respectively, with 9 bases between them. From germline, CDR1 is MNHEY and CDR2 SMNVEV (reference sequence). Here the CDR3 reads CASSLSGQRNTEAFF. The CDR3 region has the DNA TGTGCCAGCAGTTTATCGGGGCAGCGGAACACTGAAGCTTTCTTT.

This clonotype has just a few counts. The chain employs TRBV20-1 and TRBJ2-3; 8 nucleotides line up with TRBD2. This CDR3 has 16 amino acids. CDR1 DFQATT and CDR2 SNEGSKA come from the germline V gene (reference sequence). With 3 bases clipped from V and 3 bases from J, the junction kept 11 bases outside the gene matches. The CDR3 nucleotides read TGCAGTGCTAGGGGTAAAAAAGCGGGAGCTACAGATACGCAGTATTTT. Protein product: CSARGKKAGATDTQYF.

This rearrangement joins TRBV20-1 to TRBJ1-1; a possible D gene is TRBD1 (6 bases). Germline lookup yields CDR1 DFQATT and CDR2 SNEGSKA (reference sequence). This CDR3 is 13 amino acids long. The germline V and J ends were trimmed by 5 bases and 0 bases, with 10 bases remaining between them. The CDR3 DNA follows: TGCAGTGCTGCCGGGACACTGAACACTGAAGCTTTCTTT. Amino acids: CSAAGTLNTEAFF.

The rearrangement joins TRBV29-1 to TRBJ2-1; TRBD2 aligns across 12 bases. Germline CDR1 and CDR2: SQVTM and ANQGSEA. The CDR3 totals 14 residues. The trim removed 8 bases at V and 6 bases at J, leaving 8 bases unmatched. In DNA, the CDR3 is TGCAGCTCACGGACTAGCGGGATGACCAATGAGCAGTTCTTC. This codes for CSSRTSGMTNEQFF.

The chain is built from TRBV29-1 and TRBJ1-2; D ambiguous. The V end was cut by 0 bases, the J end by 3 bases, with 11 bases between. This CDR3 is built from 14 residues. Germline assignment: CDR1 SQVTM and CDR2 ANQGSEA. The CDR3 DNA is TGCAGCGTTGAAGATCGAGCCGGATACTATGGCTACACCTTC. It specifies CSVEDRAGYYGYTF.